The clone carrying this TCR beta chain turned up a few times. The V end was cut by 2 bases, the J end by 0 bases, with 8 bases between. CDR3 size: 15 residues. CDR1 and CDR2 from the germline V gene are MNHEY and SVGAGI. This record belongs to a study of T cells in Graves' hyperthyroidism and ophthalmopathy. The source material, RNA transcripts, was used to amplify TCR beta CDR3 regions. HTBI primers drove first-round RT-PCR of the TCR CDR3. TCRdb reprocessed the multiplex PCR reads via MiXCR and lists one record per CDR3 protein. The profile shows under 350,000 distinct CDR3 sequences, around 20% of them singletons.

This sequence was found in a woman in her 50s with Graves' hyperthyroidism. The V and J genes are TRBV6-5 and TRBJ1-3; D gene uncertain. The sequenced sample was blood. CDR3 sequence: CASSYQEDSGNTIYF. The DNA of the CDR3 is TGTGCCAGCAGTTACCAGGAAGACTCTGGAAACACCATATATTTT.